This TCR beta chain emerged from a study of CD8+ T cells in alopecia areata. Study observations and caveats: Higher clonality and more expanded CD8+ clones appeared in lesional than normal scalp.

This clone was seen a handful of times. Its antigen is not identified. RNA extraction was followed by reverse transcription into cDNA, which acted as the sequencing template. Repertoires were generated with immunoSEQ multiplex PCR, while TCRdb's copy carries only in-frame clones and drops some. The table includes around 140,000 clones, about 50% detected once. The CDR3 has 12 residues. Germline values: CDR1 SGHTA, CDR2 FQGNSA. Trimming stripped 5 bases from V and 1 base from J, with 5 bases between. The material sequenced was CD8+ T cells sorted from blood, taken at week 0. This clonotype was obtained from a human donor with alopecia areata. The gene calls are TRBV7-2 and TRBJ1-2; D remains unclear. CDR3 amino acids: CASSPRNYGYTF. The CDR3 DNA is TGTGCCAGCAGCCCCCGTAACTATGGCTACACCTTC. Drawing the rest from reference TRBV7-2 and TRBJ1-2, the complete variable domain is GAGVSQSPSNKVTEKGKDVELRCDPISGHTALYWYRQSLGQGLEFLIYFQGNSAPDKSGLPSDRFSAERTGGSVSTLTIQRTQQEDSAVYLCASSPRNYGYTFGSGTRLTVV.